A selection of T cell receptor beta chains follows, all from one sample in a study of blood T cell repertoires in COVID-19. Sequencing used immunoSEQ multiplex PCR; TCRdb keeps in-frame clones, though not all of them. Altogether a few hundred thousand clones are present, around 90% being singletons, with the ten largest covering 10%. The sequenced sample consisted of PBMCs or T cells enriched from blood (not recorded which). The receptors were gathered from a man younger than 35 with acute COVID-19. Each CDR3 is given with its conserved first and last residue. Each record gives: V gene, clone size, J gene, D gene, CDR3 protein, CDR3 DNA. The D gene is left open where the match is weak. Size values are once, few and many counts, or a class for expanded clones, and some rows have none.

V gene: TRBV28; clone size: .; J gene: TRBJ2-7; D gene: TRBD1; CDR3 protein: CASSLMRQGRRSSYEQYF; CDR3 DNA: TGTGCCAGCAGTTTAATGAGACAGGGGAGGCGGAGCTCCTACGAGCAGTACTTC
V gene: TRBV7-9; clone size: few; J gene: TRBJ1-6; D gene: .; CDR3 protein: CASSQRTDYGSPLHF; CDR3 DNA: TGTGCCAGCAGCCAGCGGACAGATTACGGTTCACCCCTCCACTTT
V gene: TRBV11-3; clone size: .; J gene: TRBJ2-7; D gene: .; CDR3 protein: CASSLSTGTYEQYF; CDR3 DNA: TGTGCCAGCAGCTTAAGTACAGGAACCTACGAGCAGTACTTC
V gene: TRBV4-3; clone size: .; J gene: TRBJ1-1; D gene: TRBD1; CDR3 protein: CASSQDLGTGSRGAFF; CDR3 DNA: TGCGCCAGCAGCCAAGATTTAGGGACAGGGTCCAGAGGAGCTTTCTTT
V gene: TRBV7-3; clone size: once; J gene: TRBJ2-7; D gene: .; CDR3 protein: CASSLTGDTSYEQYF; CDR3 DNA: TGTGCCAGCAGCTTAACCGGGGACACCTCCTACGAGCAGTACTTC
V gene: TRBV12-3/TRBV12-4; clone size: .; J gene: TRBJ2-7; D gene: TRBD2; CDR3 protein: CASSGTSGGEQYF; CDR3 DNA: TGTGCCAGCAGTGGGACTAGCGGGGGCGAGCAGTACTTC
V gene: TRBV27; clone size: .; J gene: TRBJ2-2; D gene: .; CDR3 protein: CASLKNRGSGELFF; CDR3 DNA: TGTGCCAGCTTAAAAAATCGGGGTTCGGGGGAGCTGTTTTTT
V gene: TRBV9; clone size: .; J gene: TRBJ2-1; D gene: .; CDR3 protein: CASSVEERFYNEQFF; CDR3 DNA: TGTGCCAGCAGCGTAGAGGAGCGCTTCTACAATGAGCAGTTCTTC
V gene: TRBV27; clone size: few; J gene: TRBJ1-5; D gene: .; CDR3 protein: CASSFSGGQPQHF; CDR3 DNA: TGTGCCAGCAGTTTCTCCGGGGGTCAGCCCCAGCATTTT
V gene: TRBV3-1/TRBV3-2; clone size: once; J gene: TRBJ1-2; D gene: TRBD1; CDR3 protein: CASSQEGTGNYGYTF; CDR3 DNA: TGTGCCAGCAGCCAAGAAGGGACAGGGAACTATGGCTACACCTTC
V gene: TRBV14; clone size: .; J gene: TRBJ2-1; D gene: TRBD2; CDR3 protein: CASSRSGTSGRNEQFF; CDR3 DNA: TGTGCCAGCAGCCGCTCCGGGACTAGCGGGAGGAATGAGCAGTTCTTC
V gene: TRBV27; clone size: .; J gene: TRBJ2-3; D gene: .; CDR3 protein: CASSLTQYTDTQYF; CDR3 DNA: TGTGCCAGCAGTCTCACCCAGTACACAGATACGCAGTATTTT
V gene: TRBV5-4; clone size: .; J gene: TRBJ2-3; D gene: TRBD2; CDR3 protein: CASSPGGSLFTDTQYF; CDR3 DNA: TGTGCCAGCAGCCCCGGGGGGAGCCTCTTCACAGATACGCAGTATTTT
V gene: TRBV2; clone size: .; J gene: TRBJ1-2; D gene: .; CDR3 protein: CASSEREINGYTF; CDR3 DNA: TGTGCCAGCAGTGAAAGGGAGATTAATGGCTACACCTTC
V gene: TRBV3-1/TRBV3-2; clone size: .; J gene: TRBJ2-1; D gene: TRBD2; CDR3 protein: CASSPGTSGREGSYNEQFF; CDR3 DNA: TGTGCCAGCAGCCCCGGGACTAGCGGGAGAGAGGGTTCCTACAATGAGCAGTTCTTC
V gene: TRBV7-2; clone size: .; J gene: TRBJ2-3; D gene: TRBD1; CDR3 protein: CASSSTGLTDTQYF; CDR3 DNA: TGTGCCAGCAGCTCGACAGGGCTGACAGATACGCAGTATTTT
V gene: TRBV24-1; clone size: .; J gene: TRBJ2-2; D gene: TRBD1; CDR3 protein: CATKPGQGRTGELFF; CDR3 DNA: TGTGCCACTAAACCGGGACAGGGCCGCACCGGGGAGCTGTTTTTT
V gene: TRBV5-1; clone size: .; J gene: TRBJ2-7; D gene: TRBD2; CDR3 protein: CASSGGDGPYEQYF; CDR3 DNA: TGCGCCAGCAGCGGGGGGGACGGACCCTACGAGCAGTACTTC
V gene: TRBV7-9; clone size: .; J gene: TRBJ2-7; D gene: .; CDR3 protein: CASSLSSGYEQYF; CDR3 DNA: TGTGCCAGCAGCTTATCTAGTGGGTACGAGCAGTACTTC
V gene: TRBV7-9; clone size: .; J gene: TRBJ1-6; D gene: .; CDR3 protein: CASSFREEGSPLHF; CDR3 DNA: TGTGCCAGCAGCTTTAGGGAGGAGGGTTCACCCCTCCACTTT